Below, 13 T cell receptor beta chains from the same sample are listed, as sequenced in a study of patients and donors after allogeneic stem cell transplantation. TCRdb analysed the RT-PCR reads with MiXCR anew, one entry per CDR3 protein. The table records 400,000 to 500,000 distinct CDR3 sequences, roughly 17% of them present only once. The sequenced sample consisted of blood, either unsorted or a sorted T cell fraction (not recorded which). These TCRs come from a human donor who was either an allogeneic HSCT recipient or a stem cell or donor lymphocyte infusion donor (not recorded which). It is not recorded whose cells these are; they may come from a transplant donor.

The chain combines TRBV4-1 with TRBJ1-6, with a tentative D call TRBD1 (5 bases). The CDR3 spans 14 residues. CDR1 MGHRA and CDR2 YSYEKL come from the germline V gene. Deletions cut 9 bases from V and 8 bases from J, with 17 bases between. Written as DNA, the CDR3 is TGCGCCAGTAAATTACAGGCCGTGGATTCACCCCTCCACTTT. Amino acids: CASKLQAVDSPLHF.

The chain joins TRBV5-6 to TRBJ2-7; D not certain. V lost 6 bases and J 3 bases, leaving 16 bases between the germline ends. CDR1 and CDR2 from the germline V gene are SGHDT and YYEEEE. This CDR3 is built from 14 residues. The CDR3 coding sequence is TGTGCCAGCACCAGACTTGGTTTACTCTACGAGCAGTACTTC. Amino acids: CASTRLGLLYEQYF.

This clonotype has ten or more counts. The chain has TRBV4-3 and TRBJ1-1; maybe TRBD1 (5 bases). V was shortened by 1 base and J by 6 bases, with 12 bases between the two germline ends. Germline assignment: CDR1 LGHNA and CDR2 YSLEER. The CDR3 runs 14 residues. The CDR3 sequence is CASSQVGGIAEAFF. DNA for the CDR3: TGCGCCAGCAGCCAAGTTGGGGGGATCGCTGAAGCTTTCTTT.

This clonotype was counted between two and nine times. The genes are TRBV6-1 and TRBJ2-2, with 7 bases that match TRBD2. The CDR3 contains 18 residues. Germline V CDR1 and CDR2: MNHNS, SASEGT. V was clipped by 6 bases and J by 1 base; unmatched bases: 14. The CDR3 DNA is TGTGCCAGCAGATTATTGACGGGGGTAGCGGGGAACACCGGGGAGCTGTTTTTT. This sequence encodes CASRLLTGVAGNTGELFF.

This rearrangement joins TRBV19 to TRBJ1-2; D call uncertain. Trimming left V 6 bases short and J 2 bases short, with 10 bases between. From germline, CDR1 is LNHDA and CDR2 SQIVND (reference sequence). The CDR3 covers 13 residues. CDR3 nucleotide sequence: TGTGCCAGTAGAGTGACGGGGAACTATGGCTACACCTTC. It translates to CASRVTGNYGYTF.

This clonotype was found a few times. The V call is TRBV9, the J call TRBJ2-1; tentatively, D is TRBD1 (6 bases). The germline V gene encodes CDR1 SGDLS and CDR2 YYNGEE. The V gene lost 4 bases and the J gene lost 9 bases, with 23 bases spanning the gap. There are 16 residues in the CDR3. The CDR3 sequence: CASSRPGTSFKGEQFF. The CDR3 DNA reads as TGTGCCAGCAGCAGACCCGGGACAAGTTTTAAGGGTGAGCAGTTCTTC.

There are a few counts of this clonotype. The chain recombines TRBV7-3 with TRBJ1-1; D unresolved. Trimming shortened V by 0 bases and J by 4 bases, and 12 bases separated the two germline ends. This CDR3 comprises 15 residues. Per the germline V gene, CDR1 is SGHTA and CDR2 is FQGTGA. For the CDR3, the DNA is TGTGCCAGCAGCTTAACATGGAGATCGAGCACTGAAGCTTTCTTT. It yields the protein CASSLTWRSSTEAFF.

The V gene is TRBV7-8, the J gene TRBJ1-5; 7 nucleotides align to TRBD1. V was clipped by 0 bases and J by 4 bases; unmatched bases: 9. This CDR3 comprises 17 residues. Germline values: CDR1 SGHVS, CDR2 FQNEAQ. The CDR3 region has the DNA TGTGCCAGCAGCTTAGCTCCCCCGGGACAGATAAATCAGCCCCAGCATTTT. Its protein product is CASSLAPPGQINQPQHF.

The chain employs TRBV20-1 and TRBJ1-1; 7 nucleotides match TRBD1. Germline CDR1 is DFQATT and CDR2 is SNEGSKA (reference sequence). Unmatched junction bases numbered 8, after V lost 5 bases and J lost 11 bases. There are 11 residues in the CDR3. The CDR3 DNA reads TGCAGTGCTTCCAAAGGGGGCTCGGCTTTCTTT. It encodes CSASKGGSAFF.

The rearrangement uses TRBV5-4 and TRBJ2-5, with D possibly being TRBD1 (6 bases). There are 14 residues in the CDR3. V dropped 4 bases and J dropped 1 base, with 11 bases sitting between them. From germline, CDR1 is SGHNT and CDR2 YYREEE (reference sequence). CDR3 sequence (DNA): TGTGCCAGCAGCCCTGTGGGGGCCCAAGAGACCCAGTACTTC. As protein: CASSPVGAQETQYF.

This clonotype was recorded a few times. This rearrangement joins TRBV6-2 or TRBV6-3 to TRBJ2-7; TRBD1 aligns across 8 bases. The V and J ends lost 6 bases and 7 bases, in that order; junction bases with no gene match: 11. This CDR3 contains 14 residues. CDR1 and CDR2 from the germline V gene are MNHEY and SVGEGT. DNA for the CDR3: TGTGCCAGCAGCCGGGGGACAGGTACTAATGAGCAGTACTTC. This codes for CASSRGTGTNEQYF.

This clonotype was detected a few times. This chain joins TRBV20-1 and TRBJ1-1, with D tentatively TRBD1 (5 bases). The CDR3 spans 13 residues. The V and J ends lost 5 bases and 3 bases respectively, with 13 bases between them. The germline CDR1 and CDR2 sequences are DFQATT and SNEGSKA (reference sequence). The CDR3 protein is CSARTGEHTEAFF. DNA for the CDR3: TGCAGTGCTCGGACGGGGGAGCACACTGAAGCTTTCTTT.

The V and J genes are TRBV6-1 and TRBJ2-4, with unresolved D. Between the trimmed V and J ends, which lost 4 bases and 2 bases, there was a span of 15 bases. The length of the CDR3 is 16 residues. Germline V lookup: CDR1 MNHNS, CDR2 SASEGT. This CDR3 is CASSGHTPRTKNIQYF. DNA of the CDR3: TGTGCCAGCAGTGGGCACACCCCTCGGACCAAAAACATTCAGTACTTC.